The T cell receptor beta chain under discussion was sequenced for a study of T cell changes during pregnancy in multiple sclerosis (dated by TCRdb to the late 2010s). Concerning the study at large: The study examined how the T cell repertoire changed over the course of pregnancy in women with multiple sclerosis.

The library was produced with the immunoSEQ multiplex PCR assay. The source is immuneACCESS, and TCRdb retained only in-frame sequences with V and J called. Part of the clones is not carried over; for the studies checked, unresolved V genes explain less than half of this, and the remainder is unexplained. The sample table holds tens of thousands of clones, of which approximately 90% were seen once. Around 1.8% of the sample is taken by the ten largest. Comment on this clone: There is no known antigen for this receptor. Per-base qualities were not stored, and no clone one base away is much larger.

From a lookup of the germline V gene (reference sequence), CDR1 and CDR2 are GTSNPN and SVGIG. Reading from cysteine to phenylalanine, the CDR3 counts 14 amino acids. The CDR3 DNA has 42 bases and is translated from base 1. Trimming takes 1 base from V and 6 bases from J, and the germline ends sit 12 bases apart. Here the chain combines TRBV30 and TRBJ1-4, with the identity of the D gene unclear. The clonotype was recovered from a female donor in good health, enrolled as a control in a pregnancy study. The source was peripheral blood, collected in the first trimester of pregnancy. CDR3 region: CAWSAGRVDEKLFF. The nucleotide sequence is TGTGCCTGGAGTGCGGGAAGGGTGGATGAAAAACTGTTTTTT.